The 9 T cell receptor beta chains below were found in one sample sequenced in a study of cytotoxic CD8 clonotypes in ibrutinib-treated CLL. The table came from immunoSEQ multiplex PCR; TCRdb's copy has only in-frame clones and leaves some out. The sample lists roughly 130,000 clones; about 79% were seen once. The sample in question was PBMCs, obtained after 12 months of ibrutinib treatment. All receptors derive from a human donor with chronic lymphocytic leukemia.

The table lists this clone with a few counts. The chain couples TRBV29-1 to TRBJ2-2, with D perhaps matching TRBD2 (6 bases). CDR1 and CDR2 from the germline V gene are SQVTM and ANQGSEA. The CDR3 extends over 13 amino acids. Between the trimmed V and J ends, which lost 6 bases and 6 bases, there was a span of 14 bases. The DNA for the CDR3 is TGCAGCGTCCCGGAGGGATCGTCCGGGGAGCTGTTTTTT. Its translation is CSVPEGSSGELFF.

This clone was observed a few times. V gene TRBV13 combines with J gene TRBJ2-7, with D perhaps TRBD1 (6 bases). The CDR3 is made up of 14 amino acids. The V gene lost 0 bases and the J gene lost 5 bases, with 11 bases spanning the gap. Germline V gene lookup returns CDR1 PRHDT and CDR2 FYEKMQ (reference sequence). The CDR3 DNA is TGTGCCAGCAGCTTAGGTGGGACACCCAACGAGCAGTACTTC. This gives the protein CASSLGGTPNEQYF.

The V call is TRBV9, the J call TRBJ2-1; TRBD1 matches 12 bases. CDR1 and CDR2 from the germline V gene are SGDLS and YYNGEE. V lost 1 base to trimming and J lost 8 bases; unmatched junction nucleotides: 19. The CDR3 extends over 20 amino acids. The CDR3 sequence is CASSVRDRGLAGGFGYEQFF. The CDR3 DNA sequence: TGTGCCAGCAGCGTAAGGGACAGGGGGCTGGCGGGAGGGTTCGGCTATGAGCAGTTCTTC.

The chain uses TRBV30 and TRBJ1-2; D unresolved. Trimming shortened V by 2 bases and J by 6 bases, and 10 bases separated the two germline ends. Per the germline V gene, CDR1 is GTSNPN and CDR2 is SVGIG (reference sequence). The CDR3 totals 12 residues. DNA for the CDR3: TGTGCCTGGAGTCCCCGCGGGAATGGCTACACCTTC. Residues: CAWSPRGNGYTF. The whole variable domain, remainder taken from reference TRBV30 and TRBJ1-2, is SQTIHQWPATLVQPVGSPLSLECTVEGTSNPNLYWYRQAAGRGLQLLFYSVGIGQISSEVPQNLSASRPQDRQFILSSKKLLLSDSGFYLCAWSPRGNGYTFGSGTRLTVV.

This clone came up a few times. Relative to the germline gene, one junction end is altered; a read error may explain this. The chain couples TRBV29-1 to TRBJ1-3; D is unclear. Germline assignment: CDR1 SQVTM and CDR2 ANQGSEA. The CDR3 extends over 13 amino acids. The CDR3 reads CSVEDTSGNTIYF. The CDR3 DNA sequence: TGCAGCGTGGAAGACACGTCTGGAAACACCATATATTTT.

This chain's CDR3 is CASTMRQGMNTEAFF. CDR3 in DNA: TGTGCCAGTACCATGCGACAGGGGATGAACACTGAAGCTTTCTTT. The chain combines TRBV6-1 with TRBJ1-1; 8 bases line up with TRBD1. Germline V lookup: CDR1 MNHNS, CDR2 SASEGT. Trimming removed 9 bases from V and 0 bases from J; junction bases left unmatched: 9. The CDR3 has 15 residues.

The sample holds a few counts of this clone. The gene calls are TRBV7-2 and TRBJ1-2, with no clear D. The CDR3 runs 12 residues. V was trimmed by 1 base and J by 3 bases, leaving 3 bases between them. Germline CDR1 reads SGHTA; CDR2 reads FQGNSA. CDR3 sequence: CASSLGYYGYTF. CDR3 nucleotides: TGTGCCAGCAGCTTAGGGTACTATGGCTACACCTTC.

This clone was counted between two and nine times. The chain has TRBV6-5 and TRBJ1-1, with D unclear. V gave up 6 bases and J gave up 5 bases, with 10 bases separating them. In germline, CDR1 is MNHEY, CDR2 SVGAGI. The length of the CDR3 is 12 residues. CDR3 protein: CASSQRGTEAFF. CDR3 in DNA: TGTGCCAGCAGCCAGCGGGGAACTGAAGCTTTCTTT.

Here the CDR3 reads CASSPSGTAFTEQYF. Written as DNA, the CDR3 is TGTGCCAGCAGTCCGTCGGGGACAGCTTTTACCGAGCAGTACTTC. This rearrangement joins TRBV2 to TRBJ2-7; 7 bases match TRBD1. The CDR3 consists of 15 residues. Losses at the gene ends were 5 bases for V and 6 bases for J; bases not matched to a gene: 13. Germline V gene lookup returns CDR1 SNHLY and CDR2 FYNNEI.